The clone carrying this T cell receptor (beta chain) was counted only a few times. J lost 7 bases, V lost 8 bases, and 5 bases had no gene match. Germline V gene lookup returns CDR1 GTSNPN and CDR2 SVGIG (reference sequence). This CDR3 has 11 residues. This specimen belongs to a study of identical twins. Template switching created a universal primer site, and the cDNA included unique molecular identifiers. TCRdb re-analysed the 5' RACE reads in MiXCR, keeping a single row per CDR3 protein. The sample shows 470,000 or so distinct CDR3 sequences, 20% to 25% of them seen only once. These data are also associated with another study on T cells expressing NK-cell markers. That paper states: Sequencing of TCR beta repertoires drew on sorted CD3+CD56+NKG2C+, CD3+CD56+NKG2C- and CD3+CD56-NKG2C+ T cells. Among CD8+ T cells from six donors, dominant NKG2C+ clonotypes accounted for about 1.0-7.0%.

The specimen was CD4+ T cells sorted from blood. The V call is TRBV30, the J call TRBJ2-3; TRBD1 aligns across 8 bases. The source is a woman between 18 and 29 years old in good health. The CDR3 nucleotides are TGTGCCGTACAGGGGGGAAATACGCAGTATTTT. It is translated as CAVQGGNTQYF.